What follows is one T cell receptor beta chain and its context. Its antigen is still unknown. No base quality values were provided; no much bigger clone lies one nucleotide off. The sample belongs to a study of T-cell reconstitution after alpha-beta-depleted transplantation in children listed by TCRdb under 2016. Regarding the complete study: The study quantitatively tracked T-cell immune reconstitution after TCRalphabeta/CD19-depleted allogeneic hematopoietic cell transplantation in children using TCR repertoire profiling.

Looking up the germline V gene (reference sequence) yields CDR1 MNHEY and CDR2 SMNVEV. The CDR3 runs 14 residues from the cysteine to the phenylalanine. CDR3 DNA is the only sequence kept; it has 42 bases, read in frame from the first base. Deletion took 0 bases off V and 3 bases off J, with a span of 6 bases between the germline ends. Receptor libraries were prepared by PCR. TCRdb records Illumina HiSeq 2500 as the sequencer. TCR library preparation used molecular barcoding, with unique molecular identifiers applied to normalize quantification of the TCRbeta repertoire. TCRdb itself trimmed the public reads at Q25 with fastp, ran MiXCR and retained productive beta chains. Rows matching on CDR3 protein sequence are summarized as one entry with the most common DNA and genes. The sample table shows approximately 640,000 distinct CDR3 sequences, and 16% are seen once. Approximately 1% of the sample rests with the top ten.

This receptor chain uses TRBV27 and TRBJ2-4; the D gene assignment is ambiguous. The sample was PBMCs from the stem cell graft donor, taken from the stem cell graft. This receptor was identified in a human donor who donated a stem cell graft to a child with acute myeloid leukemia. The nucleotide sequence is given as TGTGCCAGCAGTTTATCACGGGTCAAAAACATTCAGTACTTC. This encodes CASSLSRVKNIQYF.